These T cell receptor beta chains were read from a single sample in a study of Tregs in tolerant kidney transplant recipients. TCRdb's copy holds only in-frame clones and misses some; the assay was immunoSEQ multiplex PCR. This table holds about 100,000 clones, over 85% found once. Sequencing was performed on CD4+ T cells from blood (PBMCs), taken 12 months after the transplant. Receptor source: a human patient who received a combined kidney and bone marrow transplant. Some T cells may originate from the graft donor. Both conserved end residues are part of each CDR3. D genes are given only for firm matches. Clone size appears in some rows only: once, few, many, or a class for an expanded clone.

d_call j_call clone_size v_call cdr3_aa cdr3_nt
. TRBJ2-7 . TRBV27 CASSSIYEQYF TGTGCCAGCAGTTCTATCTACGAGCAGTACTTC
. TRBJ1-5 . TRBV29-1 CSVARGLNQPQHF TGCAGCGTCGCCAGGGGTCTGAATCAGCCCCAGCATTTT
TRBD2 TRBJ2-1 . TRBV11-2 CASSSPVRSGTSNYNEQFF TGTGCCAGCAGCTCCCCGGTTCGGTCTGGGACTAGCAACTACAATGAGCAGTTCTTC
. TRBJ2-7 . TRBV20-1 CSARRAYEQYF TGCAGTGCTAGGCGAGCCTACGAGCAGTACTTC
. TRBJ2-1 . TRBV6-1 CASSEGWRGRTSYNEQFF TGTGCCAGCAGTGAAGGTTGGAGAGGAAGAACCTCCTACAATGAGCAGTTCTTC
. TRBJ1-4 . TRBV12-5 CASGLAPGVTNEKLFF TGTGCTAGTGGTTTGGCGCCAGGGGTGACTAATGAAAAACTGTTTTTT
. TRBJ1-6 . TRBV7-8 CASSPYAGVASPLHF TGTGCCAGCAGCCCCTACGCAGGGGTGGCTTCCCCCCTCCACTTT
. TRBJ2-2 few TRBV6-5 CASSQMSSAGELFF TGTGCCAGCAGTCAAATGAGCTCTGCCGGGGAGCTGTTTTTT
TRBD1 TRBJ1-1 . TRBV12-5 CASGVDRGVSEAFF TGTGCTAGTGGTGTGGACAGGGGAGTCTCTGAAGCTTTCTTT
TRBD1 TRBJ2-1 . TRBV19 CASTGGASYNEQFF TGTGCCAGTACAGGGGGCGCGTCCTACAATGAGCAGTTCTTC
TRBD1 TRBJ1-2 . TRBV28 CASRTRDSRNLYGYTF TGTGCCAGCAGAACTCGGGACAGTCGGAACTTATATGGCTACACCTTC
. TRBJ2-2 . TRBV9 CASSRMWDFRNTGELFF TGTGCCAGCAGCCGGATGTGGGACTTTCGGAACACCGGGGAGCTGTTTTTT
. TRBJ1-2 . TRBV29-1 CSVDSYGYTF TGCAGTGTAGACAGCTATGGCTACACCTTC
. TRBJ2-3 . TRBV5-1 CASTKARDRTDTQYF TGCGCCAGCACCAAAGCCCGGGATCGCACAGATACGCAGTATTTT
. TRBJ2-7 . TRBV2 CASREAAFYEQYF TGTGCCAGCAGGGAGGCAGCTTTCTACGAGCAGTACTTC
TRBD1 TRBJ2-7 . TRBV18 CASSQGTGEEQYF TGTGCCAGCTCACAAGGGACAGGGGAAGAGCAGTACTTC
. TRBJ1-3 . TRBV30 CAWKVVGSGNTIYF TGTGCCTGGAAAGTGGTCGGCTCTGGAAACACCATATATTTT
. TRBJ1-4 . TRBV4-1 CASSQLRGAEKLFF TGCGCCAGCAGCCAGCTACGGGGTGCGGAAAAACTGTTTTTT
TRBD2 TRBJ2-5 . TRBV10-3 CATQAGGLRETQYF TGTGCCACCCAAGCGGGGGGGCTGCGTGAGACCCAGTACTTC
TRBD2 TRBJ2-1 . TRBV7-3 CASSLWRGGYNEQFF TGTGCCAGCAGCTTATGGCGGGGGGGGTATAATGAGCAGTTCTTC
. TRBJ2-7 . TRBV7-3 CASSLSGTSYEQYF TGTGCCAGCAGCTTAAGCGGCACTTCCTACGAGCAGTACTTC
. TRBJ2-5 . TRBV7-2 CASSFRDQETQYF TGTGCCAGCAGCTTCCGGGACCAAGAGACCCAGTACTTC